These T cell receptor beta chains were read from a single sample in a study of cytomegalovirus exposure and HLA in healthy donors. Produced via immunoSEQ multiplex PCR; TCRdb's table is partial and in-frame only. The table records over 120,000 clones, around 80% of them present only once. The source material was PBMCs. The receptors derive from a female donor in good health and CMV-seronegative. Each CDR3 is given with its conserved first and last residue. The order of the fields is V gene, D gene, J gene, CDR3 DNA, CDR3 protein. A D gene is named only where the DNA matches it firmly.

TRBV15	NA	TRBJ2-6	TGTGCCACCAGCAGAGTACGGGGCTCTGGGGCCAACGTCCTGACTTTC	CATSRVRGSGANVLTF
TRBV5-6	NA	TRBJ1-2	TGTGCCAGCAGCTTGGCCGGTCTCGGGGGGGGCTACACCTTC	CASSLAGLGGGYTF
TRBV2	NA	TRBJ1-5	TGTGCCAGCAGTGACAGGGAGGTTTATCAGCCCCAGCATTTT	CASSDREVYQPQHF
TRBV30	NA	TRBJ1-6	TGTGCCGGGAAGGACGGCGGGTCCTATAATTCACCCCTCCACTTT	CAGKDGGSYNSPLHF
TRBV28	NA	TRBJ1-5	TGTGCCAGCAGCCGAAGAGGACAGACCCGGAGCAATCAGCCCCAGCATTTT	CASSRRGQTRSNQPQHF
TRBV28	NA	TRBJ2-2	TGTGCCAGCAGTTTCGCCCGGAGGGGGGAGCTGTTTTTT	CASSFARRGELFF
TRBV7-9	TRBD1	TRBJ1-6	TGTGCCAGCAGCTACGGACAGGGGACCTCACCCCTCCACTTT	CASSYGQGTSPLHF
TRBV28	TRBD1	TRBJ2-5	TGTGCCAGCAGTGACGGACAGGGCAGTGATGAGACCCAGTACTTC	CASSDGQGSDETQYF
TRBV27	TRBD2	TRBJ2-3	TGTGCCAGCAGAGGACTAGCGGGGGTAAATACGCAGTATTTT	CASRGLAGVNTQYF
TRBV28	TRBD1	TRBJ2-6	TGTGCCAGCGAGAATACCGGGACAGGGCTTGCCGGGGCCAACGTCCTGACTTTC	CASENTGTGLAGANVLTF
TRBV5-1	TRBD2	TRBJ2-1	TGCGCCAGCAGCTATCTAGCGGGAGTAACGAATGAGCAGTTCTTC	CASSYLAGVTNEQFF